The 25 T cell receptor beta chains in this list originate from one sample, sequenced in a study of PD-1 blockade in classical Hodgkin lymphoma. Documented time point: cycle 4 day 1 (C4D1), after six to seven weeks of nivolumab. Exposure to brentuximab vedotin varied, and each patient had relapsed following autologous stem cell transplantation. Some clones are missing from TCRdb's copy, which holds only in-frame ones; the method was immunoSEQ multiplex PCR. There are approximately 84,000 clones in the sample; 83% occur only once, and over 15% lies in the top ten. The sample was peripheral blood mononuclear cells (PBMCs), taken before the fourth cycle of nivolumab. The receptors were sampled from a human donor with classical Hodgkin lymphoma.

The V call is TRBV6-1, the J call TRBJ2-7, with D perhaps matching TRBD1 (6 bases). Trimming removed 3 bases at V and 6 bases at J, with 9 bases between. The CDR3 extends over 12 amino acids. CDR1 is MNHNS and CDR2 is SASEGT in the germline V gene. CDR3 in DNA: TGTGCCAGCAGTGAGGACAGCTCCGAGCAGTACTTC. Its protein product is CASSEDSSEQYF.

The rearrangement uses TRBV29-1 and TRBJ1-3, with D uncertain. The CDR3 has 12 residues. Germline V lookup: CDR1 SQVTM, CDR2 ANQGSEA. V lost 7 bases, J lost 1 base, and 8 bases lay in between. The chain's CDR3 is CSGRTSGNTIYF. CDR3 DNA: TGCAGCGGGCGGACTTCTGGAAACACCATATATTTT.

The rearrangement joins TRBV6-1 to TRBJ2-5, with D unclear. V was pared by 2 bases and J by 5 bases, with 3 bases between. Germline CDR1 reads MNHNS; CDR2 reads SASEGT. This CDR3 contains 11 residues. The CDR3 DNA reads TGTGCCAGCAGTGAAATCGAGACCCAGTACTTC. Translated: CASSEIETQYF.

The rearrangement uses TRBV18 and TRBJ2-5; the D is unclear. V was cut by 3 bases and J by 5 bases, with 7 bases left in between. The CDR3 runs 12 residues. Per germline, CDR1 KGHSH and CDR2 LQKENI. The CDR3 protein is CASSPSRETQYF. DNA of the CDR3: TGTGCCAGCTCACCCTCCAGGGAGACCCAGTACTTC.

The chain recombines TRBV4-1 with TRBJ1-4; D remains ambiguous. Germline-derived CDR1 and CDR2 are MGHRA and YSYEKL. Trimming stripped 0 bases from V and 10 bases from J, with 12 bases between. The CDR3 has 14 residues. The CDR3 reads CASSQDLVTLKLFF. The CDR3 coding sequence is TGCGCCAGCAGCCAAGATCTGGTCACCTTAAAACTGTTTTTT.

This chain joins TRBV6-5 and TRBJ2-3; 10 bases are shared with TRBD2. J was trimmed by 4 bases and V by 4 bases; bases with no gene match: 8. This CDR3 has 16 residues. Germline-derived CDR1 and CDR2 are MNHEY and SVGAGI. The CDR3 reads CASSSTLAGVSDTQYF. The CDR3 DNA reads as TGTGCCAGCAGTTCGACTCTAGCGGGAGTCTCAGATACGCAGTATTTT.

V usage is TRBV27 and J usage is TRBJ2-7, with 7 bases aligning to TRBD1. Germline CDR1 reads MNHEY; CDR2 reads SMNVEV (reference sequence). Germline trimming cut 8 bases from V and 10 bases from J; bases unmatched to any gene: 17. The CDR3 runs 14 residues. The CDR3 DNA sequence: TGTGCCAGCCTCGATACGGCCGAGGGGGCCTTTCAGTACTTC. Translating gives CASLDTAEGAFQYF.

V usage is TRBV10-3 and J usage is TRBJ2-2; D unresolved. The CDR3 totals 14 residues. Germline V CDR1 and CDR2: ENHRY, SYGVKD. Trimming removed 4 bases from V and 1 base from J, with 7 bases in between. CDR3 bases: TGTGCCATCAGTGGGGTCATGAACACCGGGGAGCTGTTTTTT. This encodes CAISGVMNTGELFF.

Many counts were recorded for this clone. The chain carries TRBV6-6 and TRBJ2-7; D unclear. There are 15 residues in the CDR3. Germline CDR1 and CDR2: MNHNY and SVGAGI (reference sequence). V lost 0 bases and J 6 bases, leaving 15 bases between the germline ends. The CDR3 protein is CASSYSPPGSAEQYF. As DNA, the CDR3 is TGTGCCAGCAGTTACTCCCCCCCAGGATCAGCCGAGCAGTACTTC.

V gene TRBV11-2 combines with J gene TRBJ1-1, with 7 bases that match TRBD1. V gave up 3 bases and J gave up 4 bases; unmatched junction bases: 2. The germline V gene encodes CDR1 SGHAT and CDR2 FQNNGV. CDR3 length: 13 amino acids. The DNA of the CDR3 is TGTGCCAGCAGCTTCAGGGGGACCACTGAAGCTTTCTTT. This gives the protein CASSFRGTTEAFF.

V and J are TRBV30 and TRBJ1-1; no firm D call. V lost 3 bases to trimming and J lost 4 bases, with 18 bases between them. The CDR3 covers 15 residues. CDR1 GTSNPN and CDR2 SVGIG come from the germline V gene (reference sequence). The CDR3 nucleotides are TGTGCCTGGAGGATTGTCCGGACTCGGGCCACTGAAGCTTTCTTT. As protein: CAWRIVRTRATEAFF.

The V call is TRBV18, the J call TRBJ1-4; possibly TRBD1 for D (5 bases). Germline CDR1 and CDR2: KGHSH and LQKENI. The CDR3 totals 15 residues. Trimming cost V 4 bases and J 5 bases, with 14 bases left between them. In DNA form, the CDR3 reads TGTGCCAGCTCACTAAGGGGCATAGGGAATGAAAAACTGTTTTTT. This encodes CASSLRGIGNEKLFF.

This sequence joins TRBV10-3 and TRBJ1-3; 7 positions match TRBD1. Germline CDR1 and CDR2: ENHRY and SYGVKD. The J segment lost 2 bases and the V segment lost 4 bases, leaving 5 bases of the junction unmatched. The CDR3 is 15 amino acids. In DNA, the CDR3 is TGTGCCATCAGTGGACAGGGTGGGACTGGAAACACCATATATTTT. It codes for CAISGQGGTGNTIYF.

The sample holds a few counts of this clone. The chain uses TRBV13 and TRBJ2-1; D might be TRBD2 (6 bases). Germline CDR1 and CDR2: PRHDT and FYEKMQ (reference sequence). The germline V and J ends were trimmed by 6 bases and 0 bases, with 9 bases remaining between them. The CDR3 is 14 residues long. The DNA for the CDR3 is TGTGCCAGCAGAAAGGACTACTCCTACAATGAGCAGTTCTTC. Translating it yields CASRKDYSYNEQFF.

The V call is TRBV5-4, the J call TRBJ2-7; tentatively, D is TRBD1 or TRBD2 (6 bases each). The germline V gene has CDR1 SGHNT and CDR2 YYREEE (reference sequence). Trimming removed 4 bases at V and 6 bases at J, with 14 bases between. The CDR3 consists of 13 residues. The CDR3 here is CASSPDTGAEQYF. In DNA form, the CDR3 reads TGTGCCAGCAGCCCAGATACGGGGGCCGAGCAGTACTTC.

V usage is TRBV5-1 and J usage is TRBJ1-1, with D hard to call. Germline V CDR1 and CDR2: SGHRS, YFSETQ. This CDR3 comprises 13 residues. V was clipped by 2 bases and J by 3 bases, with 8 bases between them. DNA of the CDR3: TGCGCCAGCAGCTTAGGGTTGGACACTGAAGCTTTCTTT. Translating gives CASSLGLDTEAFF.

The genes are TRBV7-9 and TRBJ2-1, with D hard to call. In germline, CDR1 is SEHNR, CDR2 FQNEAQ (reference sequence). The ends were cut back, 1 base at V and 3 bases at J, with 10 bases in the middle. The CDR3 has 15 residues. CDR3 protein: CASSLVGKNYNEQFF. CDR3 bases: TGTGCCAGCAGCTTAGTGGGTAAGAACTACAATGAGCAGTTCTTC.

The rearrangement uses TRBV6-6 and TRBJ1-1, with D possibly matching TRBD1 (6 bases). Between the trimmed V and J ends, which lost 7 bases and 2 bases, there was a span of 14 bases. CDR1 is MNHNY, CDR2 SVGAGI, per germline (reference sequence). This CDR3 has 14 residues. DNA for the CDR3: TGTGCCAGCACTCGGACAGAGTATAACACTGAAGCTTTCTTT. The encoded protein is CASTRTEYNTEAFF.

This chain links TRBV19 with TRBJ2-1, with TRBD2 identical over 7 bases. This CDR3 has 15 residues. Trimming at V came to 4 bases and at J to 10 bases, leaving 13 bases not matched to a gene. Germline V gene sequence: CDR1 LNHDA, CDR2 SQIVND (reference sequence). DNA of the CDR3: TGTGCCAGTAGTACGGAAGCGGGACCTCTACGGGAGCAGTTCTTC. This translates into CASSTEAGPLREQFF.

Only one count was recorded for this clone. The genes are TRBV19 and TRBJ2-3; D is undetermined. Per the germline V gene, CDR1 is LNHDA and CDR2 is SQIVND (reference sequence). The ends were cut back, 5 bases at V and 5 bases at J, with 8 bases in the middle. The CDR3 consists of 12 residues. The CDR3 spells CASSSTLDTQYF. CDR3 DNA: TGTGCCAGTAGTTCAACCTTAGATACGCAGTATTTT.

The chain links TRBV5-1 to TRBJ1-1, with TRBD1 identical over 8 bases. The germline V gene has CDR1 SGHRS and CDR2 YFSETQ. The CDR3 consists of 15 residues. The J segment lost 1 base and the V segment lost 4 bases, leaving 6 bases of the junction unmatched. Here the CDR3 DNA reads TGCGCCAGCAGCATACAGGGGGTAGGGAACACTGAAGCTTTCTTT. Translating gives CASSIQGVGNTEAFF.

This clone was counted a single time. DNA of the CDR3: TGTGCCAGTAGTCCAACGACTAGCGGGGATACGCAGTATTTT. Translating it yields CASSPTTSGDTQYF. This rearrangement joins TRBV19 to TRBJ2-3, with 10 bases matching TRBD2. The CDR3 is 14 residues long. Germline V gives CDR1 LNHDA, CDR2 SQIVND (reference sequence). J gave up 6 bases and V 5 bases, and 5 bases lay outside the gene matches.

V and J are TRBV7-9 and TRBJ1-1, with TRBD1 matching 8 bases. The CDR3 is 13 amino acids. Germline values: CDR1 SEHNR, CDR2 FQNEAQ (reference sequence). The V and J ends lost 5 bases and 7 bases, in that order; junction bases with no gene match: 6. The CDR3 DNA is TGTGCCAGCAGCGTGACAGGGGAAAGTGAAGCTTTCTTT. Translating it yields CASSVTGESEAFF. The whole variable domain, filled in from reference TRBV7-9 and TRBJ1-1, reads DTGVSQNPRHKITKRGQNVTFRCDPISEHNRLYWYRQTLGQGPEFLTYFQNEAQLEKSRLLSDRFSAERPKGSFSTLEIQRTEQGDSAMYLCASSVTGESEAFFGQGTRLTVV.

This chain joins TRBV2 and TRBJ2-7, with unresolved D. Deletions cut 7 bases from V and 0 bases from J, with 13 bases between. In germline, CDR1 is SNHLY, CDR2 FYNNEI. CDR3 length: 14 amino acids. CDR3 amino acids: CASTPRKGSYEQYF. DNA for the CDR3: TGTGCCAGCACCCCCCGGAAGGGCTCCTACGAGCAGTACTTC.

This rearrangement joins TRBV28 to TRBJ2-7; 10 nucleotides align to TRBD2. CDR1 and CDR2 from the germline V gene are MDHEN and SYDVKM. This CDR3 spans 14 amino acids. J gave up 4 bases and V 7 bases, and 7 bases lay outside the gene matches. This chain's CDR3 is CASKEREGRYEQYF. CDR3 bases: TGTGCCAGCAAGGAGCGGGAGGGCCGGTACGAGCAGTACTTC.